One sample yielded the 21 T cell receptor beta chains listed below, sequenced in a study of blood T cell repertoires in COVID-19. Clones were read by immunoSEQ multiplex PCR, and TCRdb kept only the in-frame ones, dropping some. The table shows 270,000 or so clones, with around 90% occurring only once. The sequencing sample was made of PBMCs or T cells enriched from blood (not recorded which). All receptors come from a woman aged 40 to 50 with acute COVID-19.

This chain joins TRBV7-9 and TRBJ1-1, with unresolved D. CDR3 length equals 14 residues. Germline-derived CDR1 and CDR2 are SEHNR and FQNEAQ (reference sequence). V lost 4 bases and J lost 4, with 13 bases in between. CDR3 protein: CASSSHPLATEAFF. The CDR3, as DNA: TGTGCCAGCAGCTCCCATCCTTTAGCCACTGAAGCTTTCTTT.

The chain uses TRBV18 and TRBJ1-5, with a possible D match to TRBD1 (5 bases). With 5 bases removed from V and 2 bases from J, the gap between germline ends came to 13 bases. Germline CDR1 and CDR2: KGHSH and LQKENI. The CDR3 has 15 amino acids. The CDR3 reads CASSIQGFGNQPQHF. The CDR3 nucleotides read TGTGCCAGCTCAATTCAGGGTTTCGGCAATCAGCCCCAGCATTTT.

The CDR3 protein is CASTDRGFNQPQHF. CDR3 DNA: TGTGCCAGCACCGACAGGGGGTTCAATCAGCCCCAGCATTTT. This sequence joins TRBV6-6 and TRBJ1-5, with 9 bases lining up with TRBD1. The CDR3 loop spans 14 amino acids. Unmatched junction bases numbered 4, after V lost 7 bases and J lost 3 bases. Germline CDR1 is MNHNY and CDR2 is SVGAGI (reference sequence).

This rearrangement joins TRBV29-1 to TRBJ1-2; 7 bases line up with TRBD1. Germline CDR1 and CDR2: SQVTM and ANQGSEA. The CDR3 is made up of 13 amino acids. J was trimmed by 6 bases and V by 5 bases; bases with no gene match: 9. As DNA, the CDR3 is TGCAGCGTTCCCGGGACAGACTACAATGGCTACACCTTC. This gives the protein CSVPGTDYNGYTF.

This CDR3 reads CAISDGQSNTEAFF. The CDR3 DNA is TGTGCCATCAGTGACGGACAGTCGAACACTGAAGCTTTCTTT. The genes are TRBV10-3 and TRBJ1-1; D possibly corresponds to TRBD1 (6 bases). Deletions cut 3 bases from V and 1 base from J, with 9 bases between. The CDR3 loop spans 14 amino acids. In germline, CDR1 is ENHRY, CDR2 SYGVKD.

The chain carries TRBV6-5 and TRBJ2-7; a possible D gene is TRBD2 (7 bases). Germline V gene lookup returns CDR1 MNHEY and CDR2 SVGAGI. With 8 bases removed from V and 4 bases from J, the gap between germline ends came to 9 bases. The CDR3 contains 11 residues. The CDR3 nucleotides read TGTGCCAGCCGGGGGGCGTACGAGCAGTACTTC. Protein: CASRGAYEQYF.

The chain carries TRBV20-1 and TRBJ2-1; 8 bases are shared with TRBD2. With 3 bases clipped from V and 4 bases from J, the junction kept 8 bases outside the gene matches. Germline V lookup: CDR1 DFQATT, CDR2 SNEGSKA (reference sequence). This CDR3 contains 15 residues. The CDR3 sequence is CSASGISGTYNEQFF. Here the CDR3 DNA reads TGCAGTGCTAGTGGGATTAGCGGGACTTACAATGAGCAGTTCTTC.

The rearrangement joins TRBV4-1 to TRBJ1-1; 10 nucleotides agree with TRBD1. The CDR3 runs to 16 residues. The ends lost 0 bases at V and 5 bases at J; junction bases unmatched: 6. Germline values: CDR1 MGHRA, CDR2 YSYEKL. The CDR3 loop reads CASSQDDRGLVTEAFF. The CDR3 DNA follows: TGCGCCAGCAGCCAAGATGACAGGGGGCTGGTTACTGAAGCTTTCTTT.

CDR3 nucleotide sequence: TGCGCCAGCAGCTTGGGTCTACTCCAGAGGGGCACAGATACGCAGTATTTT. It yields the protein CASSLGLLQRGTDTQYF. The chain couples TRBV5-1 to TRBJ2-3; D might be TRBD2 (5 bases). Trimming left V 0 bases short and J 1 base short, with 15 bases between. CDR1 SGHRS and CDR2 YFSETQ come from the germline V gene. CDR3 length: 17 amino acids.

This clone was found once. The chain carries TRBV3-1 (or the pseudogene TRBV3-2) and TRBJ1-1; 11 bases align to TRBD1. The V gene end was trimmed by 2 bases and the J gene end by 4 bases; junction bases not matched to a gene: 9. The germline V gene encodes CDR1 LGHDT and CDR2 YNNKEL (reference sequence). The CDR3 sequence is 17 residues long. CDR3 bases: TGTGCCAGCAGCCAACACGGACAGGGGGCCATGGCCACTGAAGCTTTCTTT. This gives the protein CASSQHGQGAMATEAFF.

The chain combines TRBV6-5 with TRBJ2-3; TRBD2 might be the D (5 bases). This CDR3 is 13 amino acids long. CDR1 MNHEY and CDR2 SVGAGI come from the germline V gene. V lost 2 bases and J 3 bases, leaving 6 bases between the germline ends. In nucleotides, the CDR3 is TGTGCCAGCAGTTACCCGGGAACAGATACGCAGTATTTT. Amino acids: CASSYPGTDTQYF.

V is TRBV27 and J is TRBJ2-7; 11 bases fit TRBD1. Germline CDR1 reads MNHEY; CDR2 reads SMNVEV (reference sequence). The CDR3 runs 13 residues. The junction had 3 bases not matched to a gene; V was cut back by 9 bases and J by 2 bases. CDR3 sequence: CARGQGVAYEQYF. The DNA for the CDR3 is TGTGCCAGGGGACAGGGGGTAGCCTACGAGCAGTACTTC.

This clone appeared a single time. Here the CDR3 DNA reads TGTGCCAGCAGCTCTTCTAGCGGGGGCTTAGGCAAAAACATTCAGTACTTC. This codes for CASSSSSGGLGKNIQYF. This chain links TRBV11-3 with TRBJ2-4; 10 bases line up with TRBD2. This CDR3 has 17 residues. Unmatched junction bases numbered 9, after V lost 4 bases and J lost 3 bases. The germline gives CDR1 SGHNT, CDR2 YENEEA.

The V and J genes are TRBV7-2 and TRBJ1-1; the D gene is possibly TRBD1 (5 bases). CDR1 SGHTA and CDR2 FQGNSA come from the germline V gene. Trimming pared 2 bases from V and 11 bases from J, leaving 12 bases between. CDR3 length: 12 amino acids. The CDR3 region is CASSLLVSGAFF. CDR3 DNA sequence: TGTGCCAGCAGCTTACTTGTGTCAGGGGCTTTCTTT.

This chain connects TRBV2 to TRBJ1-5; D might be TRBD1 (6 bases). V gave up 6 bases and J gave up 12 bases, with 15 bases separating them. The V gene's germline CDR1 is SNHLY and CDR2 FYNNEI. CDR3 length equals 12 residues. The CDR3 spells CASSNNRVLQHF. Written as DNA, the CDR3 is TGTGCCAGCAGCAACAACAGGGTCCTCCAGCATTTT.

The chain uses TRBV7-7 and TRBJ2-1, with TRBD2 identical over 13 bases. Germline V gene lookup returns CDR1 SSHAT and CDR2 FNYEAQ (reference sequence). The CDR3 loop spans 15 amino acids. Trimming cost V 5 bases and J 5 bases; bases outside gene matches: 3. In nucleotides, the CDR3 is TGTGCCAGCAGCAGAGGACTAGCGGGGGACAATGAGCAGTTCTTC. Its protein product is CASSRGLAGDNEQFF.

This sequence joins TRBV5-4 and TRBJ2-5; 14 bases match TRBD2. J lost 3 bases, V lost 4 bases, and 2 bases had no gene match. The CDR3 sequence is 15 residues long. Germline V gene sequence: CDR1 SGHNT, CDR2 YYREEE (reference sequence). DNA of the CDR3: TGTGCCAGCAGCACGGGACTAGCGGGAGAAGAGACCCAGTACTTC. It codes for CASSTGLAGEETQYF.

The chain carries TRBV7-2 and TRBJ2-1; a weak D match, TRBD1 (6 bases). Germline values: CDR1 SGHTA, CDR2 FQGNSA. The V and J ends lost 2 bases and 3 bases respectively, with 11 bases between them. This CDR3 region has 15 residues. The CDR3 DNA reads TGTGCCAGCAGCTTACCCCGGACAGTCTACAATGAGCAGTTCTTC. It translates to CASSLPRTVYNEQFF.

This sequence joins TRBV5-4 and TRBJ2-2, with TRBD2 identical over 7 bases. The CDR3 totals 18 residues. Germline assignment: CDR1 SGHNT and CDR2 YYREEE (reference sequence). The V and J ends lost 1 base and 0 bases, in that order; junction bases with no gene match: 9. The CDR3 DNA reads TGTGCCAGCAGCTTGTTCACTTGGGGGGGGACGAACACCGGGGAGCTGTTTTTT. This translates into CASSLFTWGGTNTGELFF.

The V call is TRBV10-3, the J call TRBJ1-4; D uncertain. Germline assignment: CDR1 ENHRY and CDR2 SYGVKD. V shed 3 bases and J shed 0 bases, with 8 bases lying between them. The CDR3 sequence is 15 residues long. The CDR3 region has the DNA TGTGCCATCAGTGAAAGCGAATCAACTAATGAAAAACTGTTTTTT. Its protein is CAISESESTNEKLFF.

The chain has TRBV5-1 and TRBJ1-1; 7 nucleotides match TRBD1. The CDR3 has 15 residues. Trimming removed 3 bases from V and 2 bases from J; junction bases left unmatched: 7. Germline-derived CDR1 and CDR2 are SGHRS and YFSETQ. CDR3 amino acids: CASSWVGTVNTEAFF. The CDR3 DNA sequence: TGCGCCAGCAGCTGGGTCGGGACAGTCAACACTGAAGCTTTCTTT.